These 18 T cell receptor beta chains were sequenced from one sample in a study of CD8+ T cells in alopecia areata. Extraction and reverse transcription of RNA yielded cDNA as the sequencing template. Data came from immunoSEQ multiplex PCR; TCRdb stores just in-frame clones and leaves some out. The sample holds around 18,000 clones, and no clone turns up only once. Cells pooled from cutaneous lymph nodes were sorted on CD4, CD8alpha, NKG2D, NKG2ACE and other markers. Sequenced: CD8+ T cells sorted from a lymph node. The receptors originated from a C3H/HeJ mouse with alopecia areata. For this strain, the MHC haplotype corresponds to H2-k.

There are many counts of this clone. Germline and genes: mouse. The CDR3 end is not reached by the read, which stops 4 residues before it; the germline J gene fills it in. The rearrangement joins TRBV3 to TRBJ1-1; 8 bases align to TRBD1. Germline CDR1 SNHLY, CDR2 FYNGKV (reference sequence). The CDR3 runs 14 residues. The CDR3 sequence is CASSLGFRGREVFF. The CDR3 DNA, read in part, is TGTGCCAGCAGCTTAGGATTCAGGGGGCGA.

This clone has just a few counts. Each gene name is a mouse one. The sample carries other DNA sequences with the same CDR3. The DNA read from the CDR3 is TGTGCCAGCAGTATCTGGGGAAACTATGCT. This sequence encodes CASSIWGNYA. The full CDR3 is CASSIWGNYAEQFF. The V and J genes are TRBV19 and TRBJ2-1, with D maybe TRBD2 (6 bases). From the germline J gene comes the end of the CDR3, since the read stops 4 residues before it. The CDR3 is 14 residues long. Germline V gene lookup returns CDR1 FNHDT and CDR2 SITEND (reference sequence). Between the trimmed V and J ends, which lost 2 bases and 1 base, there was a span of 7 bases.

This clone has more than one count but fewer than ten. Gene names refer to mouse genes. The read halts 4 residues ahead of the CDR3 end, with the missing end drawn from the germline J gene. The rearrangement links TRBV19 to TRBJ2-7; 11 nucleotides line up with TRBD2. The CDR3 is 14 amino acids. The V gene's germline CDR1 is FNHDT and CDR2 SITEND (reference sequence). The CDR3 loop is CASSFDWGGYEQYF. Partial CDR3 DNA: TGTGCCAGCAGTTTCGACTGGGGGGGGTAT. The full variable domain, with the rest looked up from reference TRBV19 and TRBJ2-7, is GGIITQTPKFLIGQEGQKLTLKCQQNFNHDTMYWYRQDSGKGLRLIYYSITENDLQKGDLSEGYDASREKKSSFSLTVTSAQKNEMAVFLCASSFDWGGYEQYFGPGTRLTVL.

Concerning this clone: Gene labels here are mouse ones. The DNA ends 4 residues before the CDR3 does, and the rest of the CDR3 is filled in from the germline J gene. V gene TRBV19 combines with J gene TRBJ2-4; D is unclear. Germline V gives CDR1 FNHDT, CDR2 SITEND (reference sequence). This CDR3 contains 15 residues. The V end lost 1 base, the J end lost 0 bases, and 9 bases lay between the germline ends. The sequenced part of the CDR3 DNA is TGTGCCAGCAGTATAACGCACAAAAGTCAAAAC. Translation gives CASSITHKSQN. The entire CDR3 is CASSITHKSQNTLYF.

Points on this clone: Gene and germline names: mouse. The read ends 4 residues before the CDR3 terminus; that terminus is restored from the germline J gene. The chain recombines TRBV17 with TRBJ2-7; 12 bases are shared with TRBD2. The germline CDR1 and CDR2 sequences are MNHDT and YYDKIL. The CDR3 contains 15 residues. The CDR3 sequence is CASSREGTGGYEQYF. The CDR3 bases that were read are TGTGCTAGCAGTAGAGAAGGGACTGGGGGGTAT.

This clone came up many times. Mouse gene names and germline throughout. The read halts 4 residues ahead of the CDR3 end, with the missing end drawn from the germline J gene. V is TRBV13-3 and J is TRBJ2-7; 7 bases are shared with TRBD1. The CDR3 runs to 13 residues. Per germline, CDR1 NNHDY and CDR2 SYVADS. The CDR3: CASSDRTGYEQYF. CDR3 bases read: TGTGCCAGCAGTGATCGGACAGGATAT.

This clone occurred many times. Gene names and germline refer to mouse. The read finishes 4 residues shy of the CDR3 end, and the germline J gene is used to complete it. V and J are TRBV13-3 and TRBJ2-3; TRBD1 is a possible D gene (6 bases). Germline CDR1 is NNHDY and CDR2 is SYVADS. Trimming removed 2 bases at V and 4 bases at J, with 11 bases between. The CDR3 is made up of 14 amino acids. The sequenced CDR3 bases are TGTGCCAGCAGTGACCCAACAGGGACAGAA. Translation: CASSDPTGTE. The whole CDR3 reads CASSDPTGTETLYF.

Ten or more counts support this clone. Gene names are the mouse ones. The read terminates 4 residues ahead of where the CDR3 ends, so the germline J gene completes it. The chain uses TRBV30 and TRBJ2-3; possibly TRBD2 for D (6 bases). Trimming took 4 bases from V and 0 from J, leaving 14 bases between them. The CDR3 has 15 amino acids. The V gene's germline CDR1 is SQVVS and CDR2 ANEGSEA. CDR3 sequence: CSSKNWVPSAETLYF. The CDR3 DNA, read in part, is TGTAGTTCTAAAAACTGGGTCCCTAGTGCAGAA.

With regard to this clone: Gene names and germline refer to mouse. The read falls 4 residues short of the CDR3 end, and the missing part is taken from the germline J gene. The genes are TRBV13-1 and TRBJ2-3, with 9 positions matching TRBD2. V lost 0 bases and J lost 4; bases outside the gene matches: 3. The CDR3 runs to 15 residues. From germline, CDR1 is NSHNY and CDR2 SYGAGN. The CDR3 here is CASSDDWGVTETLYF. CDR3 DNA, as far as it was read: TGTGCCAGCAGTGATGACTGGGGGGTTACAGAA.

There are many counts of this clone. The gene names here belong to mouse. The read falls 4 residues short of the CDR3 end, and the missing part is taken from the germline J gene. This chain links TRBV17 with TRBJ2-3; D is uncertain. Between the trimmed V and J ends, which lost 4 bases and 1 base, there was a span of 3 bases. The germline gives CDR1 MNHDT, CDR2 YYDKIL. The CDR3 is made up of 12 amino acids. The sequenced CDR3 bases are TGTGCTAGCAGTAATGGTGCAGAA. Amino acid sequence: CASSNGAE. The full CDR3 protein is CASSNGAETLYF.

As for this clone: Gene and germline names: mouse. Coverage ceases 4 residues before the CDR3 finishes, and the germline J gene fills in the end. J is TRBJ2-1 and V is TRBV13-2; TRBD1 matches at 8 bases. Germline assignment: CDR1 NNHNN and CDR2 SYGAGS (reference sequence). CDR3 length equals 15 residues. After removal of 1 base from V and 3 bases from J, the junction contained 3 bases not matched to a gene. The sequenced part of the CDR3 DNA is TGTGCCAGCGGTGATAAAACAGGGGGCTATGCT. Translation: CASGDKTGGYA. The entire CDR3 reads CASGDKTGGYAEQFF.

In this sample, this clone turned up a few times. Here the gene names and germline are mouse. The CDR3 goes on 4 residues after the read ends, and that part is filled in from the germline J gene. The V gene is TRBV1, the J gene TRBJ2-7; D is perhaps TRBD2 (6 bases). Between the trimmed V and J ends, which lost 0 bases and 0 bases, there was a span of 12 bases. Germline V gene sequence: CDR1 NSQYPW, CDR2 LRSPGD (reference sequence). This CDR3 has 16 residues. The CDR3 region is CTCSADPGASSYEQYF. CDR3 bases read: TGCACCTGCAGTGCAGATCCTGGGGCAAGCTCCTAT.

This clone was picked up many times. Gene names are mouse gene names. The read ends 4 residues before the CDR3 terminus; that terminus is restored from the germline J gene. This sequence joins TRBV13-3 and TRBJ1-1, with no clear D. Trimming removed 3 bases from V and 1 base from J, with 10 bases in between. CDR3 size: 14 residues. Germline CDR1 is NNHDY and CDR2 is SYVADS. Partial CDR3 DNA: TGTGCCAGCAGTGGAGCTGGGCAAAACACA. It is translated as CASSGAGQNT. The whole CDR3 sequence is CASSGAGQNTEVFF.

Notes on this clone: All gene names here are mouse names. The read ends 4 residues early relative to the CDR3; the germline J gene fills the gap. The chain carries TRBV19 and TRBJ1-1; D possibly corresponds to TRBD1 (5 bases). The CDR3 contains 14 residues. Looked up from germline, CDR1 is FNHDT and CDR2 is SITEND (reference sequence). Trimming left V 1 base short and J 0 bases short, with 7 bases between. The CDR3 loop is CASSIRGENTEVFF. The sequenced CDR3 bases are TGTGCCAGCAGTATAAGAGGGGAGAACACA.

This clone was seen repeatedly, ten times or more. Gene names and germline refer to mouse. The observed sequence ends 4 residues before the CDR3 terminus, with the missing tail filled in from the germline J gene. This chain links TRBV13-3 with TRBJ2-2; TRBD1 aligns across 7 bases. V gave up 4 bases and J gave up 3 bases; unmatched junction bases: 0. The germline CDR1 and CDR2 sequences are NNHDY and SYVADS. The CDR3 runs 13 residues. The sequenced part of the CDR3 DNA is TGTGCCAGCAGTACAGGGGACACCGGG. This codes for CASSTGDTG. The whole CDR3 sequence is CASSTGDTGQLYF.

This clone has just a few counts. Here the gene names and germline are mouse. The read finishes 4 residues shy of the CDR3 end, and the germline J gene is used to complete it. V and J are TRBV13-3 and TRBJ2-3, with D maybe TRBD1 (6 bases). The germline V gene encodes CDR1 NNHDY and CDR2 SYVADS. The V end was cut by 3 bases, the J end by 0 bases, with 14 bases between. This CDR3 contains 16 residues. Incomplete CDR3 DNA: TGTGCCAGCAGTGCCTCTGGGACATCTAGTGCAGAA. Amino acid sequence: CASSASGTSSAE. The full CDR3 protein reads CASSASGTSSAETLYF.

This clone was seen ten or more times. Germline and genes here are mouse. The observed sequence ends 4 residues before the CDR3 terminus, with the missing tail filled in from the germline J gene. Different DNA sequences within this sample yield the same CDR3. The rearrangement uses TRBV13-3 and TRBJ2-1; 9 nucleotides agree with TRBD1. V lost 4 bases and J lost 1; bases outside the gene matches: 3. This CDR3 has 15 amino acids. The germline V gene has CDR1 NNHDY and CDR2 SYVADS. CDR3 DNA (partial): TGTGCCAGCAGTCCCGGGACAGGGAACTATGCT. It specifies CASSPGTGNYA. The whole CDR3 is CASSPGTGNYAEQFF.

As regards this clone: Mouse names are used for the genes. Read data end 4 residues before the CDR3 end; the end is taken from the germline J gene. J is TRBJ2-3 and V is TRBV19, with a tentative D call TRBD2 (7 bases). CDR3 length equals 15 residues. Trimming left V 2 bases short and J 0 bases short, with 10 bases between. From germline, CDR1 is FNHDT and CDR2 SITEND (reference sequence). Incomplete CDR3 DNA: TGTGCCAGCAGTATGCGGGGGGCTAGTGCAGAA. This codes for CASSMRGASAE. The entire CDR3 protein reads CASSMRGASAETLYF. Variable domain in full (rest from reference TRBV19 and TRBJ2-3): GGIITQTPKFLIGQEGQKLTLKCQQNFNHDTMYWYRQDSGKGLRLIYYSITENDLQKGDLSEGYDASREKKSSFSLTVTSAQKNEMAVFLCASSMRGASAETLYFGSGTRLTVL.